The 16 T cell receptor beta chains reported below all come from one sample, sequenced in a study of T cell responses to AZD1222 COVID-19 vaccine. The protocol was immunoSEQ multiplex PCR, while the TCRdb copy is restricted to in-frame clones and leaves out a portion. The data show just under 35,000 clones, under 90% seen once. The sequences come from peripheral blood, collected 28 days after the second AZD1222 dose. The receptors originated from an adult who received the AZD1222 COVID-19 vaccine.

The chain is built from TRBV4-1 and TRBJ2-5; 9 bases align to TRBD2. The germline CDR1 and CDR2 sequences are MGHRA and YSYEKL. Trimming took 4 bases from V and 5 from J; bases not matched to a gene: 17. The CDR3 has 18 amino acids. CDR3 amino acids: CASSPGLRAGGSEETQYF. Here the CDR3 DNA reads TGCGCCAGCAGCCCGGGATTACGAGCGGGGGGTTCCGAGGAGACCCAGTACTTC.

The rearrangement links TRBV7-3 to TRBJ2-1; 8 nucleotides align to TRBD2. The CDR3 is 16 residues long. V lost 5 bases and J lost 3; bases outside the gene matches: 9. Per the germline V gene, CDR1 is SGHTA and CDR2 is FQGTGA. DNA of the CDR3: TGTGCCAGCAGCCCCTCGGGCGGGAGGCACTACAATGAGCAGTTCTTC. Translating it yields CASSPSGGRHYNEQFF.

The chain joins TRBV5-6 to TRBJ2-5; D is unresolved. This CDR3 contains 11 residues. V was cut by 1 base and J by 5 bases, with 3 bases left in between. Germline values: CDR1 SGHDT, CDR2 YYEEEE. The CDR3 sequence is CASSLTETQYF. CDR3 nucleotides: TGTGCCAGCAGCTTGACGGAGACCCAGTACTTC.

The rearrangement joins TRBV19 to TRBJ1-1, with 9 bases matching TRBD1. J was trimmed by 4 bases and V by 5 bases; bases with no gene match: 11. CDR1 and CDR2 from the germline V gene are LNHDA and SQIVND (reference sequence). This CDR3 spans 16 amino acids. For the CDR3, the DNA is TGTGCCAGTAGTTTCTCCGGGACAGGGTTGGGCACTGAAGCTTTCTTT. Its protein is CASSFSGTGLGTEAFF.

This clone has a single count. The chain recombines TRBV3-1 (or the pseudogene TRBV3-2) with TRBJ1-6, with a weak D call TRBD1 (6 bases). Trimming removed 0 bases at V and 10 bases at J, with 13 bases between. Germline lookup yields CDR1 LGHDT and CDR2 YNNKEL (reference sequence). The CDR3 runs 15 residues. The CDR3: CASSQDPPGVSPLHF. DNA of the CDR3: TGTGCCAGCAGCCAAGATCCCCCAGGGGTCTCACCCCTCCACTTT.

The chain combines TRBV2 with TRBJ1-1; D is perhaps TRBD1 (5 bases). CDR1 and CDR2 from the germline V gene are SNHLY and FYNNEI. The CDR3 loop spans 13 amino acids. V shed 1 base and J shed 7 bases, with 10 bases lying between them. The CDR3 protein is CASSEGFQGEAFF. CDR3 in DNA: TGTGCCAGCAGTGAAGGCTTTCAGGGTGAAGCTTTCTTT.

This chain connects TRBV6-6 to TRBJ2-7; 11 nucleotides align to TRBD1. With V trimmed by 7 bases and J by 5 bases, 7 bases remained unmatched. There are 14 residues in the CDR3. Germline lookup yields CDR1 MNHNY and CDR2 SVGAGI (reference sequence). CDR3 in amino acids: CASIRPGQGDEQYF. The CDR3 DNA follows: TGTGCCAGCATCCGCCCGGGACAGGGGGACGAGCAGTACTTC.

The J gene is TRBJ2-2, the V gene TRBV5-1; D unclear. The germline gives CDR1 SGHRS, CDR2 YFSETQ. V gave up 0 bases and J gave up 2 bases, with 11 bases separating them. The CDR3 consists of 16 residues. CDR3 nucleotide sequence: TGCGCCAGCAGCTTGGCCAGGCAGTCCAACACCGGGGAGCTGTTTTTT. Translated, it gives CASSLARQSNTGELFF.

This clone occurred once. The V and J genes are TRBV7-2 and TRBJ2-6; D ambiguous. The CDR3 is made up of 18 amino acids. Germline-derived CDR1 and CDR2 are SGHTA and FQGNSA. The ends were cut back, 5 bases at V and 0 bases at J, with 17 bases in the middle. The CDR3 DNA is TGTGCCAGCAGCCCCCAGTCGGGTCAATACTCTGGGGCCAACGTCCTGACTTTC. It is translated as CASSPQSGQYSGANVLTF.

This clone was observed a single time. The CDR3 DNA reads TGTGCCAGTAGTATGAGGACAGGGACCATGAACACTGAAGCTTTCTTT. It translates to CASSMRTGTMNTEAFF. V gene TRBV19 combines with J gene TRBJ1-1, with 8 bases that match TRBD1. J lost 0 bases, V lost 3 bases, and 6 bases had no gene match. This CDR3 is 16 amino acids long. The germline CDR1 and CDR2 sequences are LNHDA and SQIVND (reference sequence).

This clone has only a few counts. The chain uses TRBV7-9 and TRBJ1-1; 7 bases match TRBD1. The germline V gene has CDR1 SEHNR and CDR2 FQNEAQ (reference sequence). J lost 7 bases, V lost 2 bases, and 4 bases had no gene match. This CDR3 has 13 amino acids. CDR3 bases: TGTGCCAGCAGCTTACCGGGACAGATTGAAGCTTTCTTT. This sequence encodes CASSLPGQIEAFF.

This clone came up a few times. The V call is TRBV6-5, the J call TRBJ1-5, with 11 positions matching TRBD1. Germline CDR1 MNHEY, CDR2 SVGAGI. This CDR3 spans 15 amino acids. The V and J ends lost 10 bases and 6 bases, in that order; junction bases with no gene match: 11. The chain's CDR3 is CAISLRTGGFQPQHF. Here the CDR3 DNA reads TGTGCCATTAGCCTGAGGACAGGGGGCTTTCAGCCCCAGCATTTT.

The gene calls are TRBV7-2 and TRBJ2-2, with D tentatively TRBD1 or TRBD2 (6 bases each). This CDR3 is built from 17 residues. CDR1 is SGHTA, CDR2 FQGNSA, per germline. Trimming cost V 5 bases and J 6 bases, with 22 bases left between them. CDR3 sequence reads: CASSLTLEIGGSGELFF. In DNA, the CDR3 is TGTGCCAGCAGCCTTACCCTGGAAATCGGGGGCTCCGGGGAGCTGTTTTTT.

This chain uses TRBV7-9 with TRBJ2-1; 14 nucleotides align to TRBD2. The V segment lost 2 bases and the J segment 3 bases; nucleotides outside the gene matches: 6. CDR3 length equals 18 residues. Per the germline V gene, CDR1 is SEHNR and CDR2 is FQNEAQ (reference sequence). The CDR3 protein is CASSLYVGTSGGYNEQFF. CDR3 nucleotides: TGTGCCAGCAGCTTATATGTAGGGACTAGCGGGGGCTACAATGAGCAGTTCTTC.

This sequence joins TRBV7-6 and TRBJ2-5; 8 positions match TRBD2. The germline gives CDR1 SGHVS, CDR2 FNYEAQ. J lost 4 bases, V lost 3 bases, and 7 bases had no gene match. The CDR3 is made up of 15 amino acids. Written as DNA, the CDR3 is TGTGCCAGCAGCTTGGGACTAGTCCTCCCAGAGACCCAGTACTTC. It codes for CASSLGLVLPETQYF.

The chain has TRBV19 and TRBJ1-5; D gene uncertain. The CDR3 length is 13 residues. The V gene's germline CDR1 is LNHDA and CDR2 SQIVND (reference sequence). Trimming shortened V by 4 bases and J by 6 bases, and 10 bases separated the two germline ends. This CDR3 reads CASSSLGGQPQHF. For the CDR3, the DNA is TGTGCCAGTAGTAGCCTGGGAGGTCAGCCCCAGCATTTT.